The rows below give T cell receptor beta chains drawn from one sample of a study of OX40 agonist ivuxolimab in advanced cancers. Assay: immunoSEQ multiplex PCR; the TCRdb copy retains only in-frame clones and omits some. The repertoire includes some 64,000 clones, roughly 86% of them detected once, and 2.8% sits in the top ten. The sequencing here drew on CD4+ or CD8+ T cells sorted from blood, taken in a trial of the OX40 agonist ivuxolimab. Receptor source: an adult with an advanced solid tumor such as melanoma, head and neck, liver or kidney cancer. CDR3s include the opening cysteine and the closing phenylalanine or tryptophan. The order of the fields is J gene, clone size, D gene, V gene, CDR3 protein, CDR3 DNA. D genes are given only for firm matches. Not all rows give a size; the values are once, few, many and, for expanded clones, a class.

TRBJ2-7 | NA | TRBD1 | TRBV7-9 | CASSATDRDRSYEQYF | TGTGCCAGCAGCGCAACTGACAGGGATAGATCCTACGAGCAGTACTTC
TRBJ1-1 | NA | NA | TRBV7-3 | CASSLTTGFAEAFF | TGTGCCAGCAGCTTAACAACGGGGTTCGCTGAAGCTTTCTTT
TRBJ1-1 | NA | NA | TRBV7-8 | CASSLGTLKNTEAFF | TGTGCCAGCAGCTTAGGGACATTAAAGAACACTGAAGCTTTCTTT
TRBJ1-2 | once | TRBD1 | TRBV28 | CASSGTGVIINYGYTF | TGTGCCAGCAGTGGGACAGGGGTCATCATTAACTATGGCTACACCTTC
TRBJ2-2 | NA | NA | TRBV9 | CASSSRLERNTGELFF | TGTGCCAGCAGCTCCCGACTAGAGAGGAACACCGGGGAGCTGTTTTTT
TRBJ1-1 | few | TRBD1 | TRBV30 | CACQRQGAMNTEAFF | TGTGCCTGCCAACGACAGGGGGCTATGAACACTGAAGCTTTCTTT
TRBJ2-2 | NA | NA | TRBV5-1 | CASSLGHGTGELFF | TGCGCCAGCAGCTTGGGTCACGGGACCGGGGAGCTGTTTTTT
TRBJ2-3 | NA | NA | TRBV29-1 | CSVEGSPRPDTQYF | TGCAGCGTTGAGGGGTCCCCACGCCCAGATACGCAGTATTTT
TRBJ2-1 | NA | NA | TRBV7-8 | CASSSGPGNEQFF | TGTGCCAGCAGTTCAGGACCCGGGAATGAGCAGTTCTTC
TRBJ2-5 | NA | NA | TRBV20-1 | CSAAREETQYF | TGCAGTGCGGCGAGGGAAGAGACCCAGTACTTC
TRBJ1-1 | few | NA | TRBV15 | CATSTGGLTEAFF | TGTGCCACCAGCACCGGGGGACTCACTGAAGCTTTCTTT
TRBJ2-3 | NA | TRBD2 | TRBV7-3 | CASSTWGLAEIKVADTQYF | TGTGCCAGCAGCACCTGGGGCCTAGCGGAGATCAAGGTGGCAGATACGCAGTATTTT
TRBJ1-4 | NA | NA | TRBV5-6 | CASSLRDEKLFF | TGTGCCAGCAGCTTAAGGGATGAAAAACTGTTTTTT
TRBJ1-2 | NA | TRBD1 | TRBV6-5 | CASSYSGDTGVGYTF | TGTGCCAGCAGTTACTCGGGAGATACAGGGGTTGGCTACACCTTC
TRBJ2-2 | once | NA | TRBV18 | CASSLQTNTGELFF | TGTGCCAGCTCATTACAGACGAACACCGGGGAGCTGTTTTTT
TRBJ2-3 | NA | NA | TRBV7-9 | CASSFREPSTDTQYF | TGTGCCAGCAGCTTCCGGGAGCCCTCCACAGATACGCAGTATTTT
TRBJ2-3 | NA | NA | TRBV29-1 | CSVEKMGEASLADTQYF | TGCAGCGTTGAAAAAATGGGGGAGGCCTCACTGGCAGATACGCAGTATTTT
TRBJ1-4 | NA | NA | TRBV28 | CASSSWDTDNEKLFF | TGTGCCAGCAGTTCATGGGACACCGACAATGAAAAACTGTTTTTT
TRBJ2-1 | NA | TRBD1 | TRBV11-3 | CASSPGTGTHEQFF | TGTGCCAGCAGCCCCGGGACAGGGACCCATGAGCAGTTCTTC
TRBJ2-1 | NA | TRBD1 | TRBV29-1 | CSVVGTGEGKQFF | TGCAGCGTTGTGGGGACAGGAGAGGGGAAGCAGTTCTTC
TRBJ1-1 | NA | NA | TRBV29-1 | CSANRGAGGALGAFF | TGCAGCGCCAACAGAGGAGCCGGAGGGGCCCTCGGAGCTTTCTTT
TRBJ2-3 | once | TRBD2 | TRBV7-2 | CASSLAAGVGTDTQYF | TGTGCCAGCAGCTTAGCAGCGGGAGTGGGCACAGATACGCAGTATTTT
TRBJ2-3 | few | TRBD2 | TRBV19 | CASSLGLRTDTQYF | TGTGCCAGTAGTCTGGGACTACGCACAGATACGCAGTATTTT
TRBJ1-1 | NA | NA | TRBV10-1 | CASSAPGENTEAFF | TGCGCCAGCAGTGCTCCAGGGGAGAACACTGAAGCTTTCTTT
TRBJ1-4 | NA | NA | TRBV6-5 | CASSPQRGNEKLFF | TGTGCCAGCAGTCCACAACGGGGTAACGAAAAACTGTTTTTT
TRBJ2-1 | NA | NA | TRBV11-2 | CASSLPHSMGFF | TGTGCCAGCAGCTTACCACACTCGATGGGGTTCTTC
TRBJ1-1 | NA | NA | TRBV29-1 | CSVGGPAVNTEAFF | TGCAGCGTGGGCGGACCGGCGGTGAACACTGAAGCTTTCTTT
TRBJ2-5 | NA | TRBD2 | TRBV10-3 | CAISATSGQETQYF | TGTGCCATCAGTGCGACTAGCGGACAAGAGACCCAGTACTTC
TRBJ2-4 | NA | NA | TRBV6-1 | CASSEGWTDRKIQYF | TGTGCCAGCAGTGAAGGGTGGACAGATCGCAAAATTCAGTACTTC
TRBJ2-7 | NA | TRBD2 | TRBV15 | CATGGERETYEQYF | TGTGCCACCGGGGGCGAGCGGGAGACTTACGAGCAGTACTTC
TRBJ1-3 | NA | NA | TRBV5-5 | CASSLISGTGNTIYF | TGTGCCAGCAGCTTGATCTCCGGAACTGGAAACACCATATATTTT
TRBJ2-7 | NA | NA | TRBV5-5 | CASSLGPQALYEQYF | TGTGCCAGCAGCTTGGGACCCCAGGCCCTCTACGAGCAGTACTTC
TRBJ2-1 | NA | NA | TRBV29-1 | CSVGGSESMYNEQFF | TGCAGCGTTGGAGGGAGCGAGTCCATGTACAATGAGCAGTTCTTC
TRBJ2-5 | NA | NA | TRBV11-2 | CASSLAVTQETQYF | TGTGCCAGCAGCTTAGCCGTGACCCAAGAGACCCAGTACTTC
TRBJ2-1 | once | TRBD2 | TRBV9 | CASSAQIAGGRSEQFF | TGTGCCAGCAGCGCTCAAATAGCGGGAGGGCGGAGTGAGCAGTTCTTC
TRBJ1-1 | NA | TRBD1 | TRBV10-3 | CAISGTGLLTEAFF | TGTGCCATCAGTGGGACAGGCCTATTGACTGAAGCTTTCTTT
TRBJ1-2 | NA | NA | TRBV10-2 | CASSDRSGNRYGYTF | TGCGCCAGCAGTGACCGATCCGGGAATCGATATGGCTACACCTTC
TRBJ1-2 | NA | NA | TRBV28 | CASGLVNSYYGYTF | TGTGCCAGCGGCTTAGTCAACTCGTACTATGGCTACACCTTC
TRBJ1-2 | once | NA | TRBV7-2 | CASRPGGAQVPSGYTF | TGTGCCAGCAGACCCGGGGGGGCGCAAGTTCCGTCCGGCTACACCTTC
TRBJ2-2 | NA | TRBD2 | TRBV6-1 | CASTSAGGHGELFF | TGTGCCAGCACATCGGCGGGAGGTCACGGGGAGCTGTTTTTT
TRBJ2-5 | NA | TRBD1 | TRBV6-6 | CASSHRQGIQETQYF | TGTGCCAGCAGTCACCGACAGGGGATCCAAGAGACCCAGTACTTC
TRBJ2-7 | few | NA | TRBV27 | CASSLEGGRSYEQYF | TGTGCCAGCAGCTTAGAAGGGGGTAGATCCTACGAGCAGTACTTC